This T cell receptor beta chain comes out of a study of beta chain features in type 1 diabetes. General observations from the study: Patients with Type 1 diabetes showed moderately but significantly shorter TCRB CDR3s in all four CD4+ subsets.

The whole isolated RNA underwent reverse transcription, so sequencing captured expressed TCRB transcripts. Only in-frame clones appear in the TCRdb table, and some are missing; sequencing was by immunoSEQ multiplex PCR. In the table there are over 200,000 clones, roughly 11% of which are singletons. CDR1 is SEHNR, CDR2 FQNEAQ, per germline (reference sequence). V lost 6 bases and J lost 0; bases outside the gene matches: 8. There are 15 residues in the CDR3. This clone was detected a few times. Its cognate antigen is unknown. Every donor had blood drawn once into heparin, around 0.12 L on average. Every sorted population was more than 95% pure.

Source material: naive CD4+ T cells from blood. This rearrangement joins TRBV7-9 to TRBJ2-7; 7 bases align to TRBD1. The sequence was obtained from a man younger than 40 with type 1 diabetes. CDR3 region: CASSKRDRSSYEQYF. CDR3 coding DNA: TGTGCCAGCAGTAAAAGGGACAGAAGCTCCTACGAGCAGTACTTC.